This T cell receptor (beta chain) stems from a study of OX40 agonist ivuxolimab in advanced cancers. The germline V gene has CDR1 KGHSH and CDR2 LQKENI. V was cut by 4 bases and J by 4 bases, with 13 bases left in between. CDR3 length: 15 residues. Measured with immunoSEQ multiplex PCR; TCRdb has only the in-frame clones, and not every one. The sample gives approximately 69,000 clones, approximately 80% of which show up once; around 1.1% is in the top ten. This material consisted of CD4+ or CD8+ T cells sorted from blood, taken in a trial of the OX40 agonist ivuxolimab. The TCR was taken from an adult with an advanced solid tumor such as melanoma, head and neck, liver or kidney cancer. The chain links TRBV18 to TRBJ1-4, with no clear D. CDR3 region: CASSRGVRSNEKLFF. The CDR3 nucleotides are TGTGCCAGCTCACGTGGGGTACGGAGTAATGAAAAACTGTTTTTT.